Each of the 18 T cell receptor beta chains below was sequenced from the same sample in a study of OX40 agonist ivuxolimab in advanced cancers. Sequenced by immunoSEQ multiplex PCR; TCRdb stores in-frame clones only, minus some. The data contain approximately 62,000 clones, roughly 87% of them singletons. Sample: CD4+ or CD8+ T cells sorted from blood, taken in a trial of the OX40 agonist ivuxolimab. The source of these receptors is an adult with an advanced solid tumor such as melanoma, head and neck, liver or kidney cancer.

The chain joins TRBV19 to TRBJ2-1; 7 bases map to TRBD2. Germline V CDR1 and CDR2: LNHDA, SQIVND (reference sequence). The CDR3 has 15 residues. J gave up 6 bases and V 4 bases, and 9 bases lay outside the gene matches. CDR3 sequence (DNA): TGTGCCAGTAGTAACTTACTAGCGCCACTCAATGAGCAGTTCTTC. It yields the protein CASSNLLAPLNEQFF.

J is TRBJ2-2 and V is TRBV5-5, with a possible D match to TRBD1 (6 bases). Trimming removed 1 base from V and 6 bases from J, with 10 bases in between. The CDR3 is made up of 14 amino acids. CDR1 is SGHKS and CDR2 is YYEKEE in the germline V gene (reference sequence). CDR3 sequence reads: CASSLKQGPGELFF. The DNA of the CDR3 is TGTGCCAGCAGCTTGAAACAGGGCCCCGGGGAGCTGTTTTTT.

Only a few counts were recorded for this clone. This chain joins TRBV4-3 and TRBJ2-7; a weak D match, TRBD1 (6 bases). Per germline, CDR1 LGHNA and CDR2 YSLEER. The CDR3 covers 13 residues. V lost 5 bases to trimming and J lost 4 bases, with 12 bases between them. CDR3 in DNA: TGCGCCAGCAGCGACAGGTCGGGGTACGAGCAGTACTTC. Translating gives CASSDRSGYEQYF.

This chain connects TRBV28 to TRBJ1-5; D is perhaps TRBD1 (6 bases). V lost 4 bases and J 3 bases, leaving 19 bases between the germline ends. CDR3 length equals 17 residues. Germline CDR1 is MDHEN and CDR2 is SYDVKM. The CDR3 DNA is TGTGCCAGCAGTTCCTCAGGGGAAGGGGGAAACAATCAGCCCCAGCATTTT. This gives the protein CASSSSGEGGNNQPQHF.

The V gene is TRBV7-2, the J gene TRBJ2-7; D may be TRBD1 or TRBD2 (6 bases each). Germline V gene lookup returns CDR1 SGHTA and CDR2 FQGNSA. The V end lost 5 bases, the J end lost 5 bases, and 16 bases lay between the germline ends. CDR3 length: 14 residues. CDR3 coding DNA: TGTGCCAGCAGCGAGCAGTTAGGGGGGAACGAGCAGTACTTC. This encodes CASSEQLGGNEQYF.

This clone has more than one count but fewer than ten. The chain uses TRBV30 and TRBJ2-7; D gene uncertain. CDR3 length equals 12 residues. V lost 7 bases, J lost 0 bases, and 10 bases lay in between. The germline CDR1 and CDR2 sequences are GTSNPN and SVGIG (reference sequence). CDR3 amino acids: CAFQRDSYEQYF. Here the CDR3 DNA reads TGTGCCTTTCAAAGGGACTCCTACGAGCAGTACTTC.

This clone has a single count. J is TRBJ2-7 and V is TRBV6-5; D is ambiguous. The CDR3 consists of 13 residues. Trimming took 7 bases from V and 6 from J, leaving 16 bases between them. Germline values: CDR1 MNHEY, CDR2 SVGAGI. In DNA form, the CDR3 reads TGTGCCAGCAACCCGTACCCGGCTCCCGAGCAGTACTTC. Its protein product is CASNPYPAPEQYF.

This clone came up a few times. V usage is TRBV19 and J usage is TRBJ2-2; TRBD2 aligns across 10 bases. The V segment lost 7 bases and the J segment 1 base; nucleotides outside the gene matches: 6. This CDR3 spans 16 amino acids. Germline CDR1 LNHDA, CDR2 SQIVND (reference sequence). DNA for the CDR3: TGTGCCAGTATCCGGATAGCGGGAGGGAACACCGGGGAGCTGTTTTTT. This translates into CASIRIAGGNTGELFF.

J is TRBJ1-2 and V is TRBV7-6; TRBD1 is a possible D gene (6 bases). Germline V CDR1 and CDR2: SGHVS, FNYEAQ. With 2 bases removed from V and 6 bases from J, the gap between germline ends came to 10 bases. The CDR3 runs to 13 residues. The CDR3: CASSLQGSDGYTF. CDR3 in DNA: TGTGCCAGCAGCTTACAGGGGTCGGATGGCTACACCTTC.

The V call is TRBV30, the J call TRBJ1-1; D perhaps matches TRBD1 (6 bases). CDR3 length: 13 amino acids. Trimming cost V 0 bases and J 4 bases, with 9 bases left between them. The V gene's germline CDR1 is GTSNPN and CDR2 SVGIG (reference sequence). CDR3 bases: TGTGCCTGGAGTGTAGAAGGGGGCACTGAAGCTTTCTTT. As protein: CAWSVEGGTEAFF.

This clone has more than one count but fewer than ten. This chain uses TRBV7-9 with TRBJ1-3, with D perhaps TRBD1 (5 bases). Germline values: CDR1 SEHNR, CDR2 FQNEAQ (reference sequence). V shed 10 bases and J shed 8 bases, with 12 bases lying between them. This CDR3 region has 11 residues. The CDR3 DNA reads as TGTGCCACCCCTCAGGGAGACACCATATATTTT. This sequence encodes CATPQGDTIYF.

V gene TRBV10-3 combines with J gene TRBJ1-5; D ambiguous. The CDR3 loop spans 15 amino acids. V was pared by 0 bases and J by 3 bases, with 9 bases between. Germline V gene lookup returns CDR1 ENHRY and CDR2 SYGVKD. In DNA form, the CDR3 reads TGTGCCATCAGTGAGTCAAGAGAACCCAATCAGCCCCAGCATTTT. It encodes CAISESREPNQPQHF.

The rearrangement links TRBV7-6 to TRBJ1-4, with no clear D. The CDR3 totals 15 residues. Per the germline V gene, CDR1 is SGHVS and CDR2 is FNYEAQ. V lost 0 bases, J lost 4 bases, and 9 bases lay in between. In DNA form, the CDR3 reads TGTGCCAGCAGCTTAGCGGAACGGTTTAATGAAAAACTGTTTTTT. It codes for CASSLAERFNEKLFF.

J is TRBJ1-1 and V is TRBV28; D call uncertain. V was shortened by 6 bases and J by 7 bases, with 9 bases between the two germline ends. The CDR3 has 11 residues. Germline assignment: CDR1 MDHEN and CDR2 SYDVKM. CDR3 sequence: CASRQTGEAFF. CDR3 DNA: TGTGCCAGCAGACAGACGGGTGAAGCTTTCTTT.

The chain has TRBV11-2 and TRBJ1-2; no clear D gene. The CDR3 covers 17 residues. Germline lookup yields CDR1 SGHAT and CDR2 FQNNGV. The V end was cut by 0 bases, the J end by 2 bases, with 16 bases between. The DNA of the CDR3 is TGTGCCAGCAGCTTAGACAGCGGAACAGCTCAAAACTATGGCTACACCTTC. Protein product: CASSLDSGTAQNYGYTF.

The rearrangement joins TRBV5-4 to TRBJ2-7; 10 nucleotides align to TRBD1. The length of the CDR3 is 15 residues. Trimming took 4 bases from V and 2 from J; bases not matched to a gene: 6. Per the germline V gene, CDR1 is SGHNT and CDR2 is YYREEE (reference sequence). The CDR3 reads CASSKDRGLAYEQYF. The DNA of the CDR3 is TGTGCCAGCAGCAAAGACAGGGGGCTCGCCTACGAGCAGTACTTC.

This clone has just one count. The chain links TRBV11-3 to TRBJ2-5; TRBD1 is a possible D gene (5 bases). Trimming pared 6 bases from V and 3 bases from J, leaving 14 bases between. CDR3 size: 14 residues. Germline V CDR1 and CDR2: SGHNT, YENEEA. The CDR3 DNA reads as TGTGCCAGCAGTGATACAGGAACCAAAGAGACCCAGTACTTC. It encodes CASSDTGTKETQYF.

The rearrangement joins TRBV9 to TRBJ1-6; TRBD1 matches at 8 bases. The CDR3 totals 18 residues. Germline CDR1 and CDR2: SGDLS and YYNGEE. V gave up 0 bases and J gave up 0 bases; unmatched junction bases: 5. CDR3 nucleotide sequence: TGTGCCAGCAGCGTAGACACAGGGGGACTCTCCTATAATTCACCCCTCCACTTT. Its translation: CASSVDTGGLSYNSPLHF.